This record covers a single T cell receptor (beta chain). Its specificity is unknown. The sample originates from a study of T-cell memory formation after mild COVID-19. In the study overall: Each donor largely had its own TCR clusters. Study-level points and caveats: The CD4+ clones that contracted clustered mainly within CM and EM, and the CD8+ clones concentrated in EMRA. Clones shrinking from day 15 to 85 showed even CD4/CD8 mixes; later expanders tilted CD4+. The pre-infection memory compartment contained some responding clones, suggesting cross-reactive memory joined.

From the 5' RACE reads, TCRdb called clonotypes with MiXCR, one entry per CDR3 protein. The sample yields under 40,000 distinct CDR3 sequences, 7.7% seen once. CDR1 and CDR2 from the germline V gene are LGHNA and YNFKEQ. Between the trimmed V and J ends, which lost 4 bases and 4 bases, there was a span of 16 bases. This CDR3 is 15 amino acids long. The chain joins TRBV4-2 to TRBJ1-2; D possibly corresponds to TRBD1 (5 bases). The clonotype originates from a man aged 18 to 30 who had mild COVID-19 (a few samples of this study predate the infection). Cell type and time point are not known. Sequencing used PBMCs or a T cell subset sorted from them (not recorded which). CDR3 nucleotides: TGTGCCAGCAGCCCTTTCGAATCGGGGCCCTATGGCTACACCTTC. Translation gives CASSPFESGPYGYTF.